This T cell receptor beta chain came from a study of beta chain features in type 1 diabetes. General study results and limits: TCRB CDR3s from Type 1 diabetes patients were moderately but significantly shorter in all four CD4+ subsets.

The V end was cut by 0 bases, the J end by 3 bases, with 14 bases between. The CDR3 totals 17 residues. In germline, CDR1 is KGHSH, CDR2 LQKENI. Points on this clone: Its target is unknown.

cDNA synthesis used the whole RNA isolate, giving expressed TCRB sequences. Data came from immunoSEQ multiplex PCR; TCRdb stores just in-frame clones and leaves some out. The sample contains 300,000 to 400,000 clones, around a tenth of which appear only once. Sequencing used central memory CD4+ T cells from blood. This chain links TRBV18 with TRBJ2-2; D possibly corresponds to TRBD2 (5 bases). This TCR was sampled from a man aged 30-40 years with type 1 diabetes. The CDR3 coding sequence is TGTGCCAGCTCACCACCGTCACGAGGGCTTTACACCGGGGAGCTGTTTTTT. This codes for CASSPPSRGLYTGELFF.